This TCR beta chain was found in a study of T cells in localized non-small cell lung cancer. Assay used: immunoSEQ multiplex PCR; TCRdb lists only in-frame clones, some missing. There are just under 2,000 clones in the sample; roughly a quarter occur only once, and 15% to 19% lies in the top ten. In its sample, this clone is medium-sized. Its antigen is unidentified. General study findings and limits: Longer overall survival accompanied higher blood T cell density. In adjacent lung, a median about 50 of the top 100 tumor clones were found. The tumor had only one region sequenced, so heterogeneity remains possible.

The receptor comes from a female donor over 55 with stage I lung adenocarcinoma. This sample comprised normal lung tissue next to the tumor, obtained before any cancer treatment.

The CDR3 is CAGGTPNTGELFF. CDR3 in DNA: TGTGCCGGAGGGACACCTAACACCGGGGAGCTGTTTTTT. The gene calls are TRBV6-8 and TRBJ2-2, with D possibly being TRBD1 or TRBD2 (6 bases each). Trimming removed 11 bases at V and 2 bases at J, with 12 bases between. Germline V lookup: CDR1 MNHGY, CDR2 SAAAGT. The CDR3 is 13 residues long.